This record looks at one T cell receptor beta chain sequence and its context. Its matching antigen is unknown. The data originate from a study of shared clonotypes between healthy human individuals. Study-level findings and limits: Relative to memory subsets, naive subsets generally showed larger estimated richness.

The ends lost 4 bases at V and 5 bases at J; junction bases unmatched: 21. CDR1 is SGHNT, CDR2 YYREEE, per germline (reference sequence). The CDR3 covers 19 residues. The CD4+ fraction was divided into a CD45RA+ naive subset and a CD45RA-negative memory subset. Researchers divided each subset's genomic DNA evenly across several immunoSEQ plates. Sequenced by immunoSEQ multiplex PCR; TCRdb stores in-frame clones only, minus some. The table shows about 2 million clones, with 85% to 95% occurring only once. The chain couples TRBV5-4 to TRBJ1-2, with TRBD1 matching 9 bases. This TCR was sampled from a young man in good health. The source material was naive CD4+ T cells sorted from blood. As for subset: CD45RA+ positively selected. The DNA of the CDR3 is TGTGCCAGCAGCGCGGCCCCGGGACAGGGCGCCCTGAGGGGGTATGGCTACACCTTC. Translated: CASSAAPGQGALRGYGYTF.